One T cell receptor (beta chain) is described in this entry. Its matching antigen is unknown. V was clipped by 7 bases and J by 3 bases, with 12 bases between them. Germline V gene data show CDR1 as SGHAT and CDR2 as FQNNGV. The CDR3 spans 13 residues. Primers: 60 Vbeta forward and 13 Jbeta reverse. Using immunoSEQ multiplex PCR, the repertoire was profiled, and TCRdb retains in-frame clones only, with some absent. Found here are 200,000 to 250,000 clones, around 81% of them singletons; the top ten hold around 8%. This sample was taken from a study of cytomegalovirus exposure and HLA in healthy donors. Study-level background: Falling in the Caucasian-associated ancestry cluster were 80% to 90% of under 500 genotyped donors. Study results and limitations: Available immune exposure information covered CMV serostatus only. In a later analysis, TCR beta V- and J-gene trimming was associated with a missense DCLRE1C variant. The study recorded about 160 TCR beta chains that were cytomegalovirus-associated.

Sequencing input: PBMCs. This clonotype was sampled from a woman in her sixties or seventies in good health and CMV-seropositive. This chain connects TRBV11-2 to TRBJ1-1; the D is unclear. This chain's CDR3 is CASKFAVYTEAFF. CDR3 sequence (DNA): TGTGCCAGCAAATTCGCGGTCTACACTGAAGCTTTCTTT.